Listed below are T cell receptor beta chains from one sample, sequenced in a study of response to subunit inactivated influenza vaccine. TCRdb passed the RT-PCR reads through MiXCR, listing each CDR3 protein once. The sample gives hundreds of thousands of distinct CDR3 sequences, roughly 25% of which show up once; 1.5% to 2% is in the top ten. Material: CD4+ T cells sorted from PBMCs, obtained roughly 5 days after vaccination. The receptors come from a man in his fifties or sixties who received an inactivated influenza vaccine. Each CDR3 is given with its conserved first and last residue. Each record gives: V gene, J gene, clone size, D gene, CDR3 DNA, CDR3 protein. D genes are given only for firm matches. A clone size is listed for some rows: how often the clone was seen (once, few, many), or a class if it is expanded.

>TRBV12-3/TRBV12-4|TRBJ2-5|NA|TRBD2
TGTGCCAGCAGTTTCCAAGCGGGAGGGCGGCGGGAGACCCAGTACTTC
CASSFQAGGRRETQYF
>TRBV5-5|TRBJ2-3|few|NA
TGTGCCAGCAGCTTGACCGATCAGGGCCGTTCGGGTACGCAGTATTTT
CASSLTDQGRSGTQYF
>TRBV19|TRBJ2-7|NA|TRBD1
TGTGCCAGTAGTACCGCCGGGACAGTCTCCTACGAGCAGTACTTC
CASSTAGTVSYEQYF
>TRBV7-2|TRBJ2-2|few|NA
TGTGCCAGCAGCTTGGAAATGGGTGCCGGGGAGCTGTTTTTT
CASSLEMGAGELFF
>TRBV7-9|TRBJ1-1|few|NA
TGTGCCAGCAGCCGAATGACAGTGGCTGAAGCTTTCTTT
CASSRMTVAEAFF
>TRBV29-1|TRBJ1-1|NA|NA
TGCAGCGCAGCGGAGACTGAAGCTTTCTTT
CSAAETEAFF
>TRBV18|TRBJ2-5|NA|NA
TGTGCCAGCTCACCACCGTCAATAGAGACCCAGTACTTC
CASSPPSIETQYF
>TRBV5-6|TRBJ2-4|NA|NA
TGTGCCAGCAGCCCATGGACGGATGAAAACATTCAGTACTTC
CASSPWTDENIQYF
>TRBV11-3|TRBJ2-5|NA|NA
TGTGCCAGCAGCCCCGGTGCGGGGATCCAAGAGACCCAGTACTTC
CASSPGAGIQETQYF
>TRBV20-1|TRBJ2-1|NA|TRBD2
TGCAGTGCTATCCTAGCGGGGGGGCTGGCTGAGCAGTTCTTC
CSAILAGGLAEQFF
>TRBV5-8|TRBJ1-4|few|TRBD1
TGTGCCAGCAGCTTCACCGGGACAGGGCGATTTAACGAAAAACTGTTTTTT
CASSFTGTGRFNEKLFF
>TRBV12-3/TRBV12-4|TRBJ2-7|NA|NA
TGTGCCAGCAGCGGGGACACCTTCTACGAGCAGTACTTC
CASSGDTFYEQYF
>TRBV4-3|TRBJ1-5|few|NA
TGCGCCAGCAGCCAATTGCCCGGGAGTCAGCCCCAGCATTTT
CASSQLPGSQPQHF
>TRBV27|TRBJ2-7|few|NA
TGTGCCAGCGCCCGACAAAGCTCCTACGAGCAGTACTTC
CASARQSSYEQYF
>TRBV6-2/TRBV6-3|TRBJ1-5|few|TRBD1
TGTGCCAGCAGATACCGGACAGGGTATAGCAATCAGCCCCAGCATTTT
CASRYRTGYSNQPQHF
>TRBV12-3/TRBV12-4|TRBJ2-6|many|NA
TGTGCCACCACGGGAGATGGGGCCAACGTCCTGACTTTC
CATTGDGANVLTF
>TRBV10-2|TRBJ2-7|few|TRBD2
TGCGCCAGCAGTGAAACCCCGGGGGGGGCTGGGGACCAGTACTTC
CASSETPGGAGDQYF
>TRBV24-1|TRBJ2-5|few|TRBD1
TGTGCCACCAGTGCTGGACAGGGACCGATTAACCAAGAGACCCAGTACTTC
CATSAGQGPINQETQYF
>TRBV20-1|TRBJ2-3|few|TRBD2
TGCAGTGCTTCTACCTTTGGGACTAGCGGGAGTACGCAGTATTTT
CSASTFGTSGSTQYF
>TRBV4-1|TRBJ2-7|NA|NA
TGCGCCAGCAGCCAAGGGGAGACCGGGTACGAGCAGTACTTC
CASSQGETGYEQYF
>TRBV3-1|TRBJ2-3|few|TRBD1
TGTGCCAGCAGCCGATGGGACAGAACAGATACGCAGTATTTT
CASSRWDRTDTQYF
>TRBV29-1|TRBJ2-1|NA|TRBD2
TGCAGCCGGGGGGGGACTAACTACAATGAGCAGTTCTTC
CSRGGTNYNEQFF
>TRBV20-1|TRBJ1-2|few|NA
TGCAGTGCTAGTAGAGGGGAAAGAGGCTACACCTTC
CSASRGERGYTF
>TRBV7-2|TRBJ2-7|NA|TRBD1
TGTGCCAGCAGCTTACTAGGGACAGCCTCCTACGAGCAGTACTTC
CASSLLGTASYEQYF
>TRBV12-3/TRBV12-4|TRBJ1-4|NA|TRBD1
TGTGCCAGCAGTTCCGACAGGGTGCGGAATGAAAAACTGTTTTTT
CASSSDRVRNEKLFF
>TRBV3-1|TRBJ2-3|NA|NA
NA
CASSPFGAGTDTHYF
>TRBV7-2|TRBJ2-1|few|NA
TGTGCCAGCAGCCGAATTGGAAATGAGCAGTTCTTC
CASSRIGNEQFF
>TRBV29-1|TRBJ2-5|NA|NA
TGCAGCGTTTCCTTACGCCACCAAGAGACCCAGTACTTC
CSVSLRHQETQYF
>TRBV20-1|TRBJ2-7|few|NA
TGCAGTGCCACGGAGGGTGGGTCCTACGAGCAGTACTTC
CSATEGGSYEQYF
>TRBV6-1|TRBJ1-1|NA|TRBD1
TGTGCCAGCAGGAGGGACAGGGGGGGTACTGAAGCTTTCTTT
CASRRDRGGTEAFF
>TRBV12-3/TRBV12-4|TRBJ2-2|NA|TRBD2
TGTGCCAGCAGTGCCACTAGCGGGAGAATCGCAGGCACCGGGGAGCTGTTTTTT
CASSATSGRIAGTGELFF
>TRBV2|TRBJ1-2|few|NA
TGTGCCAGCAGTGTCGGCCCGACCAACTATGGCTACACCTTC
CASSVGPTNYGYTF
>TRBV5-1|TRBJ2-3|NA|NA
TGCGCCAGCAGCTTGTTGCGGGATCGCACAGATAAGTATTTT
CASSLLRDRTDKYF
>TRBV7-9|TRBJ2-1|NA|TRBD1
TGTGCCAGCAGTTCGGACAGGGCTGAGCAGTTCTTC
CASSSDRAEQFF
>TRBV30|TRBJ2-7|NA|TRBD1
TGTGCCTGGAGTGATAACAGGGGGCGTGGGTACGAGCAGTACTTC
CAWSDNRGRGYEQYF
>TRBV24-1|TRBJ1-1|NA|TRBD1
TGTGCCACCAGTGAGGCAGGGGGCGGAACTGAAGCTTTCTTT
CATSEAGGGTEAFF
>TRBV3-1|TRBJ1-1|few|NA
TGTGCCAGCAGCCTACGAGGACGCACTGACACTGAAGCTTTCTTT
CASSLRGRTDTEAFF
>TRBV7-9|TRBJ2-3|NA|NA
TGTGCCAGCAGCTTACATGCCCGGGCCACAGATACGCAGTATTTT
CASSLHARATDTQYF
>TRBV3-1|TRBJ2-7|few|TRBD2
TGTGCCAGCAGCCCCCGCCTAGCGGGAGTCTACGAGCAGTACTTC
CASSPRLAGVYEQYF
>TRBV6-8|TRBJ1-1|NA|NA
TGTGCCAGCAGCCAAACAGGGATCACTGAAGCTTTCTTT
CASSQTGITEAFF
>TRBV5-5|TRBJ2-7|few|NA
TGTGCCAGCAGCTTGTTGGCAGGGGTCACCTACGAGCAGTACTTC
CASSLLAGVTYEQYF
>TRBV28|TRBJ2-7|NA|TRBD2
TGTGCCAGCAGATCCCCTGGCGGGGGAAGTTACGAGCAGTACTTC
CASRSPGGGSYEQYF
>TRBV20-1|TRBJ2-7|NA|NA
TGCAGTGCTAGACGGGAGTCGGCCTACGAGCAGTACTTC
CSARRESAYEQYF